Included here is one TCR beta chain sequence, with context. This clone appeared a few times. Its antigen is unknown. No much larger clone exists at a distance of one base, and base qualities are not known. The cohort consisted of hundreds of healthy bone marrow donors. At the time of sampling, all cohort members were nominally healthy, though unrecorded immune exposures were likely present. The donor was CMV seronegative and was included in the group of several hundred seronegative cohort members. Every donor gave a peripheral blood sample, and the peripheral blood mononuclear cells from that sample were used for TCR beta sequencing. Genomic DNA was extracted from the blood cell samples with the Qiagen DNeasy Blood Extraction Kit. These data come from a study of cytomegalovirus exposure and HLA in healthy donors (dated by TCRdb to 2016 to 2017). A note on the overall study: An earlier analysis of some 600 of the donors reported approximately 280 Gb of sequence data and roughly 120 million unique TCR beta sequences obtained from some 170 million T cells. Roughly 300 gigabases of sequencing data and tens of millions of unique TCR sequences made up an early release that covered 500 to 700 HLA-typed donors. Among the roughly 390 genotyped donors, about 83% belonged to the genetic ancestry cluster associated with self-reported Caucasian donors. The aim of the study was to test whether cataloging public T cell receptors could identify signatures of past pathogen exposure. Using immunosequencing, the study profiled T cell repertoires from roughly 650 subjects and related those repertoires to cytomegalovirus serostatus. Besides the first cohort of roughly 700 subjects, a separate validation cohort made up of 95 to 150 different subjects was used. To predict cytomegalovirus infection status, the study combined high-throughput TCR immunosequencing, statistical association of individual TCRs with disease status, and machine learning. A later analysis re-examined previously published TCR beta repertoires from more than 650 donors and added high-resolution HLA genotyping to investigate patterns of TCR occurrence. The later analysis used no new phenotypic data to find candidate immune exposures, relying instead on TCR beta sequences and their occurrence across donors. To decide whether each TCR beta V gene segment behaved as functional or pseudogenic, an earlier analysis of fewer than 750 of the donors relied on high-throughput TCR beta sequencing. Alongside the repertoire data, information on donor age, sex, ethnicity and CMV serostatus was compiled. A later genetic analysis used genome-wide SNP genotypes for about 65% of the roughly 670 donors, treating that subset as a discovery cohort. All discovery cohort repertoires had been generated on a single sequencing platform. HLA typing included class I and class II loci at four-digit resolution. Typing coverage varied by locus: roughly 629-640 donors for A, B, C, DRB1 and DQB1; more than 500 for DQA1; 600 to 610 for DPA1; fewer than 480 for DPB1. Roughly 5 DR-DQ haplotypes were handled as single units for association and clustering, since linkage in the cohort was strong. On average, approximately 250,000 unique TCR beta nucleotide sequences were sequenced per donor among a few hundred genotyped donors of the cohort, with around 19% of those sequences being non-productive.

Paper-wide results and their limitations: In both the original and validation cohorts, the classifier was reported to diagnose cytomegalovirus status with high specificity and sensitivity. Some IMGT-functional V segments, including TRBV6-2 and TRBV6-3, could not be distinguished by the 87-base-pair reads and were therefore excluded. A further reported finding was that TCR beta sequences accurately predicted the HLA-A and HLA-B alleles for most subjects in the first cohort. Sequencing depth was assumed to be roughly uniform across donors in the presence/absence analyses, though that assumption may not hold. Three of the identified cytomegalovirus-associated TCR beta chains were confirmed in vitro to be specific for cytomegalovirus antigens. A cluster of highly shared sequence variants was judged likely to represent a technical artifact of the sequencing pipeline. Strong co-occurrence of HLA alleles, especially DR and DQ, made assigning TCR associations to individual alleles difficult. According to a later genetic analysis, donors in an Asian-associated ancestry cluster had fewer N-insertions in productive TCRs than the approximately 700-donor mean. A later analysis found that most CMV-associated TCR beta chains appeared HLA-restricted, with HLA associations seemingly driven largely by CMV exposure. A later analysis associated 16,951 TCR beta sequences with specific HLA alleles at a false discovery rate of 0.05. In a later analysis, HLA-associated TCR beta chains showed more clonal expansion and lower generation probabilities than non-associated chains that were equally common. Only TCR beta chains were sequenced in this cohort, and the absence of alpha or paired-chain data limited detectable features. Across donors, most TCR sequences were observed very rarely, whereas some public TCRs were present in many individuals. Correlated functional status among segregating V segments might be attributable to linkage disequilibrium, but an unknown experimental factor could not be ruled out. A later analysis reported that several top co-occurrence clusters appeared linked to parvovirus B19, influenza, CMV and Epstein-Barr virus. In a later genetic analysis, a missense DCLRE1C variant was associated with V-gene and J-gene trimming of TCR beta chains, and the association was replicated in an independent cohort. In an earlier analysis of approximately 600 of the donors, most TCR beta V segments were observed in productive rearrangements about 87% or about 30% of the time, broadly matching IMGT annotations. It was suggested by the authors that the approach could potentially be generalized to other disease states and immunological phenotypes. HLA typing was unavailable for some donors at each locus, so association tests used only the typed subset. The study listed 170 or so TCR beta chains as associated with cytomegalovirus. The earlier analysis of approximately 590 of the donors excluded fewer than 20 rarely observed V segments, including chromosome 9 orphons, because counts were too low. In a later analysis, TCR association rates were found to vary across HLA loci, with the most associated TCRs seen for DRB1 alleles and the fewest for HLA-C alleles. Immune exposure information for the cohort was limited to CMV serostatus.

The germline V gene supplies CDR1 KGHSH and CDR2 LQKENI. The junction shows trimming of 0 bases on V and 9 bases on J, and the gene matches do not reach 10 bases of it. Its CDR3 holds 16 amino acids, cysteine through phenylalanine. Left in the record is the CDR3 DNA by itself, 48 bases read in frame from the first base. Library creation used the immunoSEQ multiplex PCR assay. The multiplex PCR relied on a mix of 60 forward primers for TCR Vbeta segments and 13 reverse primers for TCR Jbeta segments. The CDR3 region of rearranged TCR beta genes was amplified from genomic DNA with a multiplex PCR assay. The amplified TCR beta libraries were sequenced on the Illumina HiSeq System as 87-base-pair reads. The authors' analysis ran thus. Across the 600 to 700 repertoires, a later analysis counted 80 million or so unique TCR beta chains, around 11 million of which were shared by at least two donors. Raw reads were error-corrected and collapsed into unique sequences with a nearest-neighbor algorithm that merged closely related sequences to remove PCR and sequencing errors. Alignment of CDR3 sequences to IMGT reference sequences was used to assign V, D and J gene segments. For a sequence to be retained, a match of at least six nucleotides to both a V gene segment and a J gene segment was required. Rearrangements were classified as productive when the CDR3 lacked stop codons and remained in frame with V and J, and all other rearrangements were classified as non-productive. Following IMGT convention, CDR3 was defined as the stretch from the second conserved V-encoded cysteine up to the conserved J-encoded phenylalanine. The earlier analysis of some 600 of the donors excluded sequences that lacked an unambiguous match to a single V gene segment. An earlier analysis of a few hundred of the donors called V segments functional above 56.7% productive rearrangements and segregating when the between-donor standard deviation exceeded 5%. A statistical classification framework was built to diagnose cytomegalovirus status from the catalog of TCR beta chain sequences. In a later analysis, TCR nucleotide sequences were compared against IMGT/GENE-DB human TR gene sequences so that V and J genes could be assigned. Using the TCRdist pipeline, a later analysis assigned CDR3 sequences along with most-parsimonious VDJ recombination scenarios. In a later analysis, every TCR beta chain was defined by the combination of its CDR3 amino acid sequence and its V-gene family, and reads without a unique V-gene family were dropped. A later analysis removed 450 to 600 highly shared, low-generation-probability nucleotide sequences to deal with suspected cross-contamination and a sequencing artifact. In a later analysis, a clonal expansion index was calculated for each public chain from normalized within-repertoire ranks of inferred template counts. A later analysis computed generation probabilities with a VDJ recombination model fitted to out-of-frame rearrangements, and checked the results against IGoR. A later analysis scored TCR-TCR, TCR-HLA and TCR-CMV co-occurrence with hypergeometric tests, applying a repertoire-size bias correction to TCR pairs. False discovery rates were estimated in a later analysis by permuting HLA or CMV assignments 20 times. A later analysis grouped co-occurring TCRs with DBSCAN, adding TCRdist sequence similarity when clustering within HLA-allele-positive subsets. Repertoires with fewer than 30,000 or more than 120,000 public chains were left out of co-occurrence clustering, as were roughly five repertoires with anomalous nucleotide sharing. TCRdb carries this immuneACCESS record with in-frame sequences only. Its versions omit some clonotypes, under half of them owing to an unresolved V gene in the studies checked, with the rest unexplained. V and J calls plus clone size are reproduced from that table; the DNA served to infer D and trimming. The sample records about 150,000 clones, roughly 79% of which are singletons. The ten largest clonotypes hold roughly 2.8% of the sample.

The sequenced material came from PBMCs. The rearranged chain carries TRBV18 and TRBJ2-1, and 8 bases in between align with TRBD2. This TCR was recovered from a man aged 18 to 30 in good health and CMV-seronegative. The DNA is TGTGCCAGCTCACCACCTTCGGGGGGGCAGGGTGGTGAGCAGTTCTTC. Its product reads: CASSPPSGGQGGEQFF.